This T cell receptor (beta chain) was profiled in a study of blood T cells in healthy people across ages. Alongside a J-beta primer mix, a sample-barcoded 5' primer served in a second PCR lasting about 7 to 11 cycles. TCRdb analysed the 5' RACE reads with MiXCR anew, one entry per CDR3 protein. This sample has roughly 860,000 distinct CDR3 sequences, with around 62% found just once. Worth noting for this clonotype: Its antigen is not known.

This CDR3 contains 12 residues. CDR1 and CDR2 (germline): SQVTM, ANQGSEA. Trimming took 6 bases from V and 8 from J; bases not matched to a gene: 9. Study outcomes and limitations: One million T cells yielded diversity estimates that were considered underestimates.

This clonotype was sampled from a man younger than 45 in good health. Sequenced input: blood. V is TRBV29-1 and J is TRBJ1-2, with 7 positions matching TRBD1. For the CDR3, the DNA is TGCAGCGTCACCCTGACAGGGAGCGGCTACACCTTC. The encoded protein is CSVTLTGSGYTF.